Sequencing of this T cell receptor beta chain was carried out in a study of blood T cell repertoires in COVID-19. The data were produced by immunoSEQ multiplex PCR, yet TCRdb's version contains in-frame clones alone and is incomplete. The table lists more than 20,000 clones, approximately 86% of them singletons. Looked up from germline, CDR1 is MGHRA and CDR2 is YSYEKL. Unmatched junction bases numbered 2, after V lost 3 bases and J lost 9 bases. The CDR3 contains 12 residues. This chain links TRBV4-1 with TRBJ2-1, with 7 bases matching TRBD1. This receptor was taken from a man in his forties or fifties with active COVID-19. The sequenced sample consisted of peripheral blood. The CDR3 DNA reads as TGCGCCAGCAGCCAGACAGGGAGTGAGCAGTTCTTC. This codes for CASSQTGSEQFF.